A single sample gave rise to the 10 T cell receptor beta chains below, sequenced in a study of long-term antiretroviral therapy in people with HIV (dated by TCRdb to 2021 to 2024). The immunoSEQ hsTCRB v3.0 assay was used at survey level resolution to sequence the TRB variable region. TCRdb stores this immuneACCESS table with in-frame sequences only. Part of the clones is absent; in the studies checked, under half of the shortfall reflects unresolved V genes, and no reason is known for the rest. This sample has just under 20,000 clones in its table, and about nine tenths of those were observed once. The top ten clonotypes cover 4.1% of the sample. The specimen was unsorted PBMCs, collected 2.1 years after starting antiretroviral therapy. All receptors derive from a man aged 18 to 29 with HIV.

The chain uses TRBV4-1 and TRBJ2-7; no definite D call. Per germline, CDR1 MGHRA and CDR2 YSYEKL. This CDR3 region has 12 residues. Trimming stripped 1 base from V and 4 bases from J, with 5 bases between. The chain's CDR3 is CASSQGEYEQYF. The CDR3 DNA is TGCGCCAGCAGCCAAGGAGAGTACGAGCAGTACTTC.

The chain carries TRBV4-2 and TRBJ1-2; D gene ambiguous. The CDR3 runs 14 residues. Germline CDR1 reads LGHNA; CDR2 reads YNFKEQ. Trimming removed 3 bases from V and 4 bases from J, with 12 bases in between. The CDR3 DNA follows: TGTGCCAGCAGCCAGGGTTGGGGTTTCTATGGCTACACCTTC. It is translated as CASSQGWGFYGYTF.

This clone was seen a few times. The chain employs TRBV6-1 and TRBJ1-5, with a weak D call TRBD1 (5 bases). V was trimmed by 1 base and J by 4 bases, leaving 17 bases between them. The V gene's germline CDR1 is MNHNS and CDR2 SASEGT. CDR3 length equals 17 residues. CDR3 residues: CASSEVRAGLHNQPQHF. CDR3 in DNA: TGTGCCAGCAGTGAAGTGCGTGCAGGGCTACATAATCAGCCCCAGCATTTT.

The chain couples TRBV7-2 to TRBJ2-3; D gene unclear. This CDR3 is 13 amino acids long. Germline V lookup: CDR1 SGHTA, CDR2 FQGNSA. Trimming stripped 5 bases from V and 2 bases from J, with 8 bases between. In DNA, the CDR3 is TGTGCCAGCAGCCCCGACTTCACAGATACGCAGTATTTT. It encodes CASSPDFTDTQYF.

The table lists this clone with a few counts. The chain carries TRBV11-2 and TRBJ2-7, with 9 positions matching TRBD2. CDR3 length equals 17 residues. From germline, CDR1 is SGHAT and CDR2 FQNNGV. The V segment lost 5 bases and the J segment 0 bases; nucleotides outside the gene matches: 11. As DNA, the CDR3 is TGTGCCAGCAGCCCCGAGCGTCTAGCGGGGATCTCCTACGAGCAGTACTTC. It translates to CASSPERLAGISYEQYF.

V gene TRBV7-6 combines with J gene TRBJ2-1; D perhaps matches TRBD1 (6 bases). The CDR3 contains 15 residues. From germline, CDR1 is SGHVS and CDR2 FNYEAQ. V was cut by 0 bases and J by 7 bases, with 13 bases left in between. The CDR3: CASSLAVARGNEQFF. In nucleotides, the CDR3 is TGTGCCAGCAGCTTAGCGGTAGCGAGGGGGAATGAGCAGTTCTTC.

This clone has a handful of counts. V usage is TRBV6-5 and J usage is TRBJ2-7; 8 bases map to TRBD1. From germline, CDR1 is MNHEY and CDR2 SVGAGI. The ends lost 5 bases at V and 4 bases at J; junction bases unmatched: 4. The length of the CDR3 is 13 residues. The CDR3, as DNA: TGTGCCAGCAGTCCGGACAGGGTGTACGAGCAGTACTTC. Encoded protein: CASSPDRVYEQYF.

The V call is TRBV6-6, the J call TRBJ1-5; D perhaps matches TRBD1 (6 bases). Deletions cut 6 bases from V and 4 bases from J, with 13 bases between. The CDR3 covers 14 residues. From germline, CDR1 is MNHNY and CDR2 SVGAGI (reference sequence). The CDR3: CASSPGQFNQPQHF. The CDR3 DNA reads TGTGCCAGCAGCCCAGGACAGTTTAATCAGCCCCAGCATTTT.

The V and J genes are TRBV5-5 and TRBJ2-7, with D uncertain. This CDR3 region has 15 residues. Trimming removed 0 bases from V and 1 base from J, with 11 bases in between. CDR1 is SGHKS, CDR2 YYEKEE, per germline (reference sequence). CDR3 residues: CASSLAVSSSYEQYF. CDR3 DNA sequence: TGTGCCAGCAGCTTGGCGGTCAGTTCTTCCTACGAGCAGTACTTC.

The rearrangement links TRBV27 to TRBJ2-7, with D unclear. This CDR3 contains 13 residues. Germline lookup yields CDR1 MNHEY and CDR2 SMNVEV (reference sequence). V lost 5 bases and J lost 7, with 15 bases in between. The CDR3 reads CASSLRPTREQYF. The CDR3 DNA reads TGTGCCAGCAGTCTACGCCCCACGAGAGAGCAGTACTTC.